This entry lists 16 T cell receptor beta chains sequenced from one sample in a study of patients and donors after allogeneic stem cell transplantation (dated by TCRdb to 2020 to 2021). Receptor libraries were prepared by RT-PCR. Sequencing instrument: NextSeq 550. The raw public reads went through TCRdb reprocessing: fastp at Q25, MiXCR clone calling, in-frame beta chains kept. Rows are unified per CDR3 protein, each entry keeping the most common DNA and genes. Present in this sample are about a million distinct CDR3 sequences, roughly 18% of which were seen just once. The ten top clones hold 5% to 6.5% of the sample. Input material: blood, either unsorted or a sorted T cell fraction (not recorded which). These receptors were taken from a human donor who was either an allogeneic HSCT recipient or a stem cell or donor lymphocyte infusion donor (not recorded which). It is not recorded whose cells these are; they may come from a transplant donor.

The chain combines TRBV5-1 with TRBJ1-1; D possibly corresponds to TRBD1 (5 bases). The ends were cut back, 2 bases at V and 9 bases at J, with 20 bases in the middle. Germline values: CDR1 SGHRS, CDR2 YFSETQ. This CDR3 has 15 amino acids. The CDR3 DNA sequence: TGCGCCAGCAGCTTAGATTTTGGGTTCGGGGACCAAGCTTTCTTT. Its translation: CASSLDFGFGDQAFF.

This clonotype occurred a few times. The chain combines TRBV20-1 with TRBJ2-3; maybe TRBD1 (5 bases). V shed 0 bases and J shed 1 base, with 11 bases lying between them. This CDR3 has 15 amino acids. CDR1 DFQATT and CDR2 SNEGSKA come from the germline V gene (reference sequence). As DNA, the CDR3 is TGCAGTGCTAGAGATTCTAAACAGGGCACAGATACGCAGTATTTT. It specifies CSARDSKQGTDTQYF.

This sequence joins TRBV6-8 and TRBJ2-5; D remains unclear. V lost 2 bases and J lost 2, with 12 bases in between. CDR3 length: 15 residues. CDR1 and CDR2 from the germline V gene are MNHGY and SAAAGT. The CDR3 protein is CASSYRSGQQETQYF. As DNA, the CDR3 is TGTGCCAGCAGTTACAGGTCGGGTCAACAAGAGACCCAGTACTTC.

As DNA, the CDR3 is TGTGCCAGGGGGACTAGCGGGATCGGGCAGTACTTC. It specifies CARGTSGIGQYF. The genes are TRBV6-2 or TRBV6-3 and TRBJ2-7; TRBD2 matches 13 bases. The CDR3 is made up of 12 amino acids. CDR1 is MNHEY and CDR2 is SVGEGT in the germline V gene. Germline trimming cut 9 bases from V and 9 bases from J; bases unmatched to any gene: 5.

This clonotype was picked up a small number of times. This sequence joins TRBV5-6 and TRBJ1-1, with 8 positions matching TRBD1. This CDR3 is 13 amino acids long. The germline V gene encodes CDR1 SGHDT and CDR2 YYEEEE. With 9 bases clipped from V and 4 bases from J, the junction kept 8 bases outside the gene matches. CDR3: CATQVTGVTEAFF. Here the CDR3 DNA reads TGTGCCACCCAAGTGACAGGGGTCACTGAAGCTTTCTTT.

This clonotype was observed a few times. The rearrangement joins TRBV14 to TRBJ2-5; either TRBD1 or TRBD2 may supply D (6 bases each). The CDR3 spans 17 residues. Between the trimmed V and J ends, which lost 0 bases and 1 base, there was a span of 15 bases. CDR1 and CDR2 (germline): SGHDN, FVKESK. CDR3 sequence (DNA): TGTGCCAGCAGCCAAGATAGGGGGGCAGTCCTCCAAGAGACCCAGTACTTC. Its protein is CASSQDRGAVLQETQYF.

In its sample, this clonotype was seen a few times. This rearrangement joins TRBV12-3 or TRBV12-4 to TRBJ2-1, with 10 nucleotides matching TRBD2. The ends lost 6 bases at V and 9 bases at J; junction bases unmatched: 11. This CDR3 is built from 15 residues. The CDR3 DNA is TGTGCCAGCAGGGTAGCGGGAGGCCTTACGGGTGAGCAGTTCTTC. This translates into CASRVAGGLTGEQFF.

This clonotype was seen only a few times. This rearrangement joins TRBV7-2 to TRBJ2-3; 9 bases match TRBD1. CDR1 SGHTA and CDR2 FQGNSA come from the germline V gene. V trimming: 5 bases; J trimming: 6 bases; junction bases outside the gene matches: 6. The CDR3 consists of 14 residues. The CDR3 region is CASSARTGVDTQYF. For the CDR3, the DNA is TGTGCCAGCAGCGCCCGGACAGGGGTGGATACGCAGTATTTT.

V usage is TRBV5-1 and J usage is TRBJ2-3; TRBD2 aligns across 8 bases. CDR3 length equals 16 residues. Trimming cost V 0 bases and J 2 bases; bases outside gene matches: 5. The V gene's germline CDR1 is SGHRS and CDR2 YFSETQ. DNA for the CDR3: TGCGCCAGCAGCTTGGGACTAGCGAACCCCACAGATACGCAGTATTTT. It codes for CASSLGLANPTDTQYF.

The sample holds many counts of this clonotype. This chain connects TRBV4-1 to TRBJ2-7; D not resolved. Germline CDR1 reads MGHRA; CDR2 reads YSYEKL. Trimming shortened V by 0 bases and J by 7 bases, and 10 bases separated the two germline ends. The CDR3 has 13 amino acids. The CDR3 DNA reads as TGCGCCAGCAGCCAAGAATTCCCCGTTGAGCAGTACTTC. It is translated as CASSQEFPVEQYF.

V is TRBV12-3 or TRBV12-4 and J is TRBJ2-7, with 10 bases that match TRBD2. Trimming cost V 1 base and J 11 bases; bases outside gene matches: 5. This CDR3 region has 13 residues. The CDR3, as DNA: TGTGCCAGCAGTTTAGAGACTAGCGGGTGGGAGTACTTC. As protein: CASSLETSGWEYF.

This clonotype was observed a few times. The chain carries TRBV27 and TRBJ1-6, with unresolved D. Trimming took off 3 bases at V and 10 bases at J, with 13 bases between the two ends. The CDR3 totals 14 residues. CDR1 and CDR2 from the germline V gene are MNHEY and SMNVEV (reference sequence). CDR3 in amino acids: CASSFIEGSSPLHF. Written as DNA, the CDR3 is TGTGCCAGCAGTTTCATCGAGGGCTCCTCACCCCTCCACTTT.

This clonotype was seen more than once but under ten times. The gene calls are TRBV2 and TRBJ2-3, with TRBD2 matching over 9 bases. Germline CDR1 and CDR2: SNHLY and FYNNEI. The CDR3 sequence is 16 residues long. V lost 6 bases to trimming and J lost 2 bases; unmatched junction nucleotides: 9. CDR3 in amino acids: CASSKLERGATDTQYF. The CDR3, as DNA: TGTGCCAGCAGCAAACTCGAGCGGGGGGCCACAGATACGCAGTATTTT.

This clonotype came up a few times. The chain links TRBV5-1 to TRBJ1-2; 7 nucleotides line up with TRBD1. The length of the CDR3 is 16 residues. The germline V gene encodes CDR1 SGHRS and CDR2 YFSETQ. V gave up 4 bases and J gave up 2 bases; unmatched junction bases: 11. CDR3 protein: CASSPSEVGGNYGYTF. The DNA of the CDR3 is TGCGCCAGCAGCCCTTCCGAAGTAGGGGGCAACTATGGCTACACCTTC.

V is TRBV5-1 and J is TRBJ2-5; D unresolved. Germline CDR1 reads SGHRS; CDR2 reads YFSETQ. The CDR3 is 12 amino acids. The V and J ends lost 3 bases and 5 bases respectively, with 8 bases between them. CDR3 DNA sequence: TGCGCCAGCAGCTCTCTGATGGAGACCCAGTACTTC. Translated: CASSSLMETQYF.

The chain combines TRBV11-2 with TRBJ2-3, with D unclear. The CDR3 is 12 amino acids. Trimming removed 7 bases from V and 1 base from J, with 6 bases in between. Germline CDR1 SGHAT, CDR2 FQNNGV. CDR3 bases: TGTGCCAGCACCGAACGCACAGATACGCAGTATTTT. The encoded protein is CASTERTDTQYF.